This entry features one T cell receptor beta chain sequence. The antigen is undetermined. Each of the donors had approximately 10 milliliters of peripheral blood drawn into EDTA-treated Vacutainer tubes. Samples each yielded at least 5.5 micrograms of total RNA. The sample is drawn from a study of blood T cells in healthy people across ages. Notes on the study in general: Versus aged donors, long-lived donors had higher diversity and more naive CD4+ cells.

The use of a sample-barcoded 5' primer and a J-beta primer mix characterized a second PCR of 7 to 11 cycles. MiXCR, run by TCRdb on the 5' RACE reads, gives a single entry per CDR3 protein. The repertoire holds 850,000 to 1,000,000 distinct CDR3 sequences, with roughly 50% as singletons. This sequence originates from a man aged 25-45 years in good health. The sample taken for sequencing was blood.

The CDR3 spells CASSLTRVYEQYF. The CDR3 coding sequence is TGTGCCAGCAGCTTAACGAGGGTCTACGAGCAGTACTTC. V and J are TRBV7-2 and TRBJ2-7; D is perhaps TRBD2 (5 bases). The V end was cut by 2 bases, the J end by 3 bases, with 8 bases between. Germline V gene lookup returns CDR1 SGHTA and CDR2 FQGNSA. The CDR3 is 13 residues long.